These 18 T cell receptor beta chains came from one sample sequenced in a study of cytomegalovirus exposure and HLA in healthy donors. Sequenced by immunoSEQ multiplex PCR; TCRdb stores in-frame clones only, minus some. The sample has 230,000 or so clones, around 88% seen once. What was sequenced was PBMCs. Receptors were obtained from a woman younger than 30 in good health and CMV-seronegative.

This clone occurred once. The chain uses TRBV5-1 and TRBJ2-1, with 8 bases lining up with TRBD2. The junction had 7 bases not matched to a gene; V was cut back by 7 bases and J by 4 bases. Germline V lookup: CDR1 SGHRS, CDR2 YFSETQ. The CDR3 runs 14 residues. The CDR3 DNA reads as TGCGCCAGCGCCGAGGGACTAGGGTACAATGAGCAGTTCTTC. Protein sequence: CASAEGLGYNEQFF.

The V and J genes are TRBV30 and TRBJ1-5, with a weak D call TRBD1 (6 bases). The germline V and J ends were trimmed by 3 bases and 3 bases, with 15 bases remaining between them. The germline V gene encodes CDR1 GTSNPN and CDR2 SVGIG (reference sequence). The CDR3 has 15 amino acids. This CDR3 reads CAWRMLRTANQPQHF. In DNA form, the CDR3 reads TGTGCCTGGAGAATGCTTAGGACAGCCAATCAGCCCCAGCATTTT.

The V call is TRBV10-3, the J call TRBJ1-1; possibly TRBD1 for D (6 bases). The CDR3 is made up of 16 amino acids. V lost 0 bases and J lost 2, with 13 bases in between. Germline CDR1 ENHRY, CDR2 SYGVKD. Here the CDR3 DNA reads TGTGCCATCAGTGAGTCGACGGGCAGGGGAAACACTGAAGCTTTCTTT. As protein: CAISESTGRGNTEAFF.

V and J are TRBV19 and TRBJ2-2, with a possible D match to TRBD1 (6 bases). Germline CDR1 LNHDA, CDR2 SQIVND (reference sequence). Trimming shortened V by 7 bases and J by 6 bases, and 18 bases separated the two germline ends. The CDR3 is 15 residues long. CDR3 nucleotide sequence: TGTGCCAGTACTCCCTACAGGGTCCGTGCCGGGGAGCTGTTTTTT. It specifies CASTPYRVRAGELFF.

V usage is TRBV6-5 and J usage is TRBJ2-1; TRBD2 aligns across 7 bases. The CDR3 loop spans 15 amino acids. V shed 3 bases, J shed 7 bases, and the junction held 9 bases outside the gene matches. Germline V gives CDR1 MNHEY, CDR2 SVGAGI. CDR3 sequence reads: CASSYAGDSMNEQFF. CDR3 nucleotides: TGTGCCAGCAGTTATGCGGGAGATAGTATGAATGAGCAGTTCTTC.

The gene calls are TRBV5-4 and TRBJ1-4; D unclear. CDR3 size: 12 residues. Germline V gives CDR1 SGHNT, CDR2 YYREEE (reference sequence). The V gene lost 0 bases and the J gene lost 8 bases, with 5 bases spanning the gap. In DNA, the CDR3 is TGTGCCAGCAGCTTGGCATCCGAAAAACTGTTTTTT. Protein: CASSLASEKLFF.

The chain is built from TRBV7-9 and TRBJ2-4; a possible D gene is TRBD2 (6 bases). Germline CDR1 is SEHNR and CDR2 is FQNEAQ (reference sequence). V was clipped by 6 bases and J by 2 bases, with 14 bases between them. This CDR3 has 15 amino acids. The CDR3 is CASSTQRGSKNIQYF. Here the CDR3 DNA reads TGTGCCAGCAGTACACAACGGGGGTCCAAAAACATTCAGTACTTC.

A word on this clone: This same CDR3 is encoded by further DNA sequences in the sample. CDR3 in DNA: TGTGCCAGCTCCCCGGAGGGAGCTAACTATGGCTACACCTTC. It is translated as CASSPEGANYGYTF. The V call is TRBV18, the J call TRBJ1-2; the D is unclear. V lost 6 bases and J 0 bases, leaving 11 bases between the germline ends. This CDR3 has 14 residues. The germline V gene has CDR1 KGHSH and CDR2 LQKENI.

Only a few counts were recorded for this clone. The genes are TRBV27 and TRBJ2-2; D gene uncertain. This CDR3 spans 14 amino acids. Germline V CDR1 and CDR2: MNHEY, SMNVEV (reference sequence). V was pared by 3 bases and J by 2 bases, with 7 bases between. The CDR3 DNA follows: TGTGCCAGCAGTTTTGAGGTTAACACCGGGGAGCTGTTTTTT. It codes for CASSFEVNTGELFF.

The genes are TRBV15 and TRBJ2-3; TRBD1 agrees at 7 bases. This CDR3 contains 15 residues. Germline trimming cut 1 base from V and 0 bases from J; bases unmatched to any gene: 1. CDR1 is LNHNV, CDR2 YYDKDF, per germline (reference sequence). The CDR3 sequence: CATSRGQGSTDTQYF. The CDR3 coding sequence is TGTGCCACCAGCAGAGGACAGGGAAGCACAGATACGCAGTATTTT.

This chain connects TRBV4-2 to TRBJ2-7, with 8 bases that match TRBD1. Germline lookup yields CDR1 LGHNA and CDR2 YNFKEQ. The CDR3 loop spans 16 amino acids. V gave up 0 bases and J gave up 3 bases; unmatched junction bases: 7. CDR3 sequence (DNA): TGTGCCAGCAGCCAAGACCCTTCGGGACAGGTCTACGAGCAGTACTTC. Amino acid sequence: CASSQDPSGQVYEQYF.

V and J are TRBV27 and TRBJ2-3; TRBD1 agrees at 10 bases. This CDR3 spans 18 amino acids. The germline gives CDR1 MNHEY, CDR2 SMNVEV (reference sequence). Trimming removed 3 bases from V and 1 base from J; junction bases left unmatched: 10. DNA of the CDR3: TGTGCCAGCAGTTTCCGAGGTACCGGGACAGGGGGCACAGATACGCAGTATTTT. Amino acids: CASSFRGTGTGGTDTQYF.

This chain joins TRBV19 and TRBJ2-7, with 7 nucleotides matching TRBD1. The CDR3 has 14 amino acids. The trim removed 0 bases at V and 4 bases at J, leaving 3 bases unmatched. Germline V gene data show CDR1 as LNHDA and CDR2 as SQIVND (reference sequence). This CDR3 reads CASSIEVTGYEQYF. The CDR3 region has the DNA TGTGCCAGTAGTATAGAGGTGACAGGGTACGAGCAGTACTTC.

CDR3 sequence reads: CASSVDPAGGLQETQYF. The CDR3 region has the DNA TGTGCCAGCAGCGTAGATCCAGCGGGAGGCCTCCAAGAGACCCAGTACTTC. The chain couples TRBV9 to TRBJ2-5; 9 bases match TRBD2. Germline CDR1 reads SGDLS; CDR2 reads YYNGEE. This CDR3 contains 17 residues. Trimming took 0 bases from V and 1 from J; bases not matched to a gene: 7.

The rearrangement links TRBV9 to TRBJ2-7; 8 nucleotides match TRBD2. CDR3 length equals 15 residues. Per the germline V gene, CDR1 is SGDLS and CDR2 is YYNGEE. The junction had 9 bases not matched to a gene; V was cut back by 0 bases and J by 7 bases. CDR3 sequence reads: CASSVGAGGGEEQYF. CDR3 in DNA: TGTGCCAGCAGCGTAGGCGCGGGAGGAGGGGAAGAGCAGTACTTC.

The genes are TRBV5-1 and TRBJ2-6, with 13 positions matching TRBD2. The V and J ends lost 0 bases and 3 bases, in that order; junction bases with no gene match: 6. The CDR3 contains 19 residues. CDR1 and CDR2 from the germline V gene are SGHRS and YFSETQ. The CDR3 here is CASSLVGTSGMVGANVLTF. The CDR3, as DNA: TGCGCCAGCAGCTTGGTTGGGACTAGCGGGATGGTTGGGGCCAACGTCCTGACTTTC.

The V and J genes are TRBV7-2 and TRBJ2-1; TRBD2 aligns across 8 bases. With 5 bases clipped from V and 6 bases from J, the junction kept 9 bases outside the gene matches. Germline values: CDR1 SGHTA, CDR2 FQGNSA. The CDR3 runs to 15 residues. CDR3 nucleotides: TGTGCCAGCAGCCAAACTAGCGGATTAACCAATGAGCAGTTCTTC. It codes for CASSQTSGLTNEQFF. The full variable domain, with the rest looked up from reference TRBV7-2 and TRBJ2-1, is GAGVSQSPSNKVTEKGKDVELRCDPISGHTALYWYRQSLGQGLEFLIYFQGNSAPDKSGLPSDRFSAERTGGSVSTLTIQRTQQEDSAVYLCASSQTSGLTNEQFFGPGTRLTVL.

This CDR3 reads CAWSVLASREQYF. The CDR3 DNA follows: TGTGCCTGGAGTGTACTGGCTAGCCGGGAGCAGTACTTC. This chain links TRBV30 with TRBJ2-7, with D tentatively TRBD2 (5 bases). Trimming cost V 0 bases and J 7 bases, with 13 bases left between them. CDR1 and CDR2 from the germline V gene are GTSNPN and SVGIG (reference sequence). The CDR3 runs 13 residues.